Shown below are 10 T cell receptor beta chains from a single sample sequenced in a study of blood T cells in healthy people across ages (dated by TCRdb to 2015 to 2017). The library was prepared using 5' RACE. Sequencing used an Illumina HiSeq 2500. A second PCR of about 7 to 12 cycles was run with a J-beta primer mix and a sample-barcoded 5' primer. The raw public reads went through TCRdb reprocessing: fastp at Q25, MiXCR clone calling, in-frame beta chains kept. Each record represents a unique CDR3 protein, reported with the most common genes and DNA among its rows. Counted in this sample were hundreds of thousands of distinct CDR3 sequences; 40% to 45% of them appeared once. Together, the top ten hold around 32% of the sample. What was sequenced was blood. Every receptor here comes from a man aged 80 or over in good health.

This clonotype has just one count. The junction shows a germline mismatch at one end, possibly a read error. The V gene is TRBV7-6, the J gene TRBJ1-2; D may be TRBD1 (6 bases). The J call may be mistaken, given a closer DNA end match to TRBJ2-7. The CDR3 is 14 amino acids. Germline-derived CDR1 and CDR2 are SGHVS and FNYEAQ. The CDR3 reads CASSAAGTLYGQYF. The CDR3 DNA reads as TGTGCCAGCAGCGCGGCCGGGACACTCTACGGGCAGTACTTC.

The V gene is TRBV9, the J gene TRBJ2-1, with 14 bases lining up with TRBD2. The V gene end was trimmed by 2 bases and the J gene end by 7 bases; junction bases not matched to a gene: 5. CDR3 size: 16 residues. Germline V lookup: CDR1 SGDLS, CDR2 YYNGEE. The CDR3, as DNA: TGTGCCAGCAGCGTTACCGGGACTAGCGGGGGTAATGAGCAGTTCTTC. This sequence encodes CASSVTGTSGGNEQFF.

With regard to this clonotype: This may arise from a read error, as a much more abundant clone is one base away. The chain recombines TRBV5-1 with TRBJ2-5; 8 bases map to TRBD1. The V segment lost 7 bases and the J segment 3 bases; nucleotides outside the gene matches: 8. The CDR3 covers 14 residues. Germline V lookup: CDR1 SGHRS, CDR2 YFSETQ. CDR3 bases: TGCGCCAGCGTAAGCGCAGGGGGCAAAGAGACCCAGTACTTC. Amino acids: CASVSAGGKETQYF.

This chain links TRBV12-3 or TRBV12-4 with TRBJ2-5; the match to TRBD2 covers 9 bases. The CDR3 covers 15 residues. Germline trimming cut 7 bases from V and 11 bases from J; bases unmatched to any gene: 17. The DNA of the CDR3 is TGTGCCAGCACCCTATTTGGGCGGGGGGGGAATGAGCAGTACTTC. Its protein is CASTLFGRGGNEQYF.

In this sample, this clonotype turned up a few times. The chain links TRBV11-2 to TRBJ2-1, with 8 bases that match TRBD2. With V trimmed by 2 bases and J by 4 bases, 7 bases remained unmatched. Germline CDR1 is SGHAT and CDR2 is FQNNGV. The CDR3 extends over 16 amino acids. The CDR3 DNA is TGTGCCAGCAGCTTAACGTGGCTAGCGGGTTACAATGAGCAGTTCTTC. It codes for CASSLTWLAGYNEQFF. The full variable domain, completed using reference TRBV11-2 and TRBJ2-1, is EAGVAQSPRYKIIEKRQSVAFWCNPISGHATLYWYQQILGQGPKLLIQFQNNGVVDDSQLPKDRFSAERLKGVDSTLKIQPAKLEDSAVYLCASSLTWLAGYNEQFFGPGTRLTVL.

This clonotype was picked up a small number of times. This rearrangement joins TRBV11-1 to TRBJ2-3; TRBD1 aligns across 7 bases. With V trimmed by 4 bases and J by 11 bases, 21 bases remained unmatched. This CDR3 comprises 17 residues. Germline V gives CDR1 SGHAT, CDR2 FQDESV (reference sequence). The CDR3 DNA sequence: TGTGCCAGCAGCTCCTTCACAGGGGTGGGGAGCTACAATGAGCAGTATTTT. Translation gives CASSSFTGVGSYNEQYF.

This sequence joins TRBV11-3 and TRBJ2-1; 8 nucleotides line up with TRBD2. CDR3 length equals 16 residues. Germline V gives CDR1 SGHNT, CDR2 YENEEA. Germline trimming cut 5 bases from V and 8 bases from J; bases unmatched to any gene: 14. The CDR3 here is CASSPSRGGPGDEQFF. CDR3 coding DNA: TGTGCCAGCAGCCCTTCCCGGGGGGGTCCGGGCGATGAGCAGTTCTTC. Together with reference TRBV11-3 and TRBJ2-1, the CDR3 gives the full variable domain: EAGVVQSPRYKIIEKKQPVAFWCNPISGHNTLYWYLQNLGQGPELLIRYENEEAVDDSQLPKDRFSAERLKGVDSTLKIQPAELGDSAVYLCASSPSRGGPGDEQFFGPGTRLTVL.

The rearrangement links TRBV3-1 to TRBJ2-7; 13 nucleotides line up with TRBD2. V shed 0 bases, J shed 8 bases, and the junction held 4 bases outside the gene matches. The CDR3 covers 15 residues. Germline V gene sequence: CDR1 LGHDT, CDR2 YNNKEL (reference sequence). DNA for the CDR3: TGTGCCAGCAGCCAAGAGGGGACTAGCGGGACGAAGCAGTACTTC. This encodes CASSQEGTSGTKQYF.

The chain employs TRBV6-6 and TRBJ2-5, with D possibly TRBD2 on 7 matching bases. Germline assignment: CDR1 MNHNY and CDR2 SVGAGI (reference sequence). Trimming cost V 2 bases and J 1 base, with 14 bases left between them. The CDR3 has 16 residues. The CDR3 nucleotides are TGTGCCAGCAGTTACGACGGGGGGCCCTCCCAAGAGACCCAGTACTTC. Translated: CASSYDGGPSQETQYF.

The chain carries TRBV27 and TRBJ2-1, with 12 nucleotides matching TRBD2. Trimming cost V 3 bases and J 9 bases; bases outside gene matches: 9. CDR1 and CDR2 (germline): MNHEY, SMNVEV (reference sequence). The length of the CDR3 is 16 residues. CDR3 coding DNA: TGTGCCAGCAGTTTGTTCCGACTAGCGGGAGAGGTTGAGCAGTTCTTC. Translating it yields CASSLFRLAGEVEQFF.